Shown below are 27 T cell receptor beta chains from a single sample sequenced in a study of T cell repertoires in cytomegalovirus infection. For these receptors, no antigen is known. A single record per CDR3 protein comes from TCRdb applying MiXCR to the reads. The sample includes 830,000 or so distinct CDR3 sequences, roughly 33% of them seen just once. The material sequenced was cultured CD8+ T cells from PBMCs, taken from culture after CMV antigen stimulation. These receptors all stem from a human donor in good health (CMV status not recorded). Some clones in this sample may be carry-over from other donors' samples.

The V and J genes are TRBV6-6 and TRBJ2-2, with a possible D match to TRBD2 (6 bases). Germline V gene lookup returns CDR1 MNHNY and CDR2 SVGAGI (reference sequence). The ends were cut back, 8 bases at V and 2 bases at J, with 15 bases in the middle. The CDR3 loop spans 15 amino acids. CDR3: CASSRLVENTGELFF. In DNA form, the CDR3 reads TGTGCCAGCTCGCGACTAGTGGAAAACACCGGGGAGCTGTTTTTT.

This clonotype has a handful of counts. The chain is built from TRBV7-4 and TRBJ2-2; D unresolved. This CDR3 is built from 14 residues. Trimming shortened V by 5 bases and J by 4 bases, and 11 bases separated the two germline ends. Germline loops: CDR1 SGHVT, CDR2 SQSDAQ. The CDR3 DNA is TGTGCCAGCAGCCTCTCCCATACCACCGGGGAGCTGTTTTTT. Its translation is CASSLSHTTGELFF.

This clonotype turned up a few times. One end of the junction fails to match germline, which may point to a read error. The J gene is TRBJ2-2, the V gene TRBV7-7, with unresolved D. Germline V lookup: CDR1 SSHAT, CDR2 FNYEAQ (reference sequence). The CDR3 spans 15 residues. The CDR3 coding sequence is TGTGCTAGCAGCTCCGTCCCTGTCGACACCGGGGAGCTGTTTTTT. Amino acids: CASSSVPVDTGELFF.

Concerning this clonotype itself: This may come from a read error, since a much larger clone is one base off. In DNA, the CDR3 is TGTGCCAGCAGGATCGCAGAGAACACTGAAGCTTTCTTT. It codes for CASRIAENTEAFF. The chain is built from TRBV12-3 or TRBV12-4 and TRBJ1-1; D is uncertain. Between the trimmed V and J ends, which lost 6 bases and 1 base, there was a span of 9 bases. CDR3 length equals 13 residues.

This chain joins TRBV4-2 and TRBJ2-7, with D possibly TRBD2 on 5 matching bases. The CDR3 extends over 14 amino acids. The germline CDR1 and CDR2 sequences are LGHNA and YNFKEQ. Trimming took 0 bases from V and 1 from J, leaving 7 bases between them. The CDR3 here is CASSQDRTSYEQYF. Written as DNA, the CDR3 is TGTGCCAGCAGCCAAGATCGGACTTCCTACGAGCAGTACTTC.

Concerning this clonotype: The junction shows a germline mismatch at one end, possibly a read error. The chain combines TRBV6-1 with TRBJ2-5; TRBD1 agrees at 12 bases. Germline lookup yields CDR1 MNHNS and CDR2 SASEGT. The CDR3 is 18 amino acids. The CDR3 here is CASSEARDRGPREETKYF. CDR3 nucleotide sequence: TGTGCCAGTAGTGAAGCCCGGGACAGGGGGCCGCGTGAAGAGACCAAGTACTTC.

V is TRBV11-2 and J is TRBJ2-5, with 15 nucleotides matching TRBD2. Germline V lookup: CDR1 SGHAT, CDR2 FQNNGV. V was clipped by 3 bases and J by 3 bases; unmatched bases: 11. There are 19 residues in the CDR3. Written as DNA, the CDR3 is TGTGCCAGCAGCTTGAATTCTTGGACTAGCGGGGGGGAAGAAGAGACCCAGTACTTC. Translated: CASSLNSWTSGGEEETQYF. The variable domain in full, completed from reference TRBV11-2 and TRBJ2-5, reads EAGVAQSPRYKIIEKRQSVAFWCNPISGHATLYWYQQILGQGPKLLIQFQNNGVVDDSQLPKDRFSAERLKGVDSTLKIQPAKLEDSAVYLCASSLNSWTSGGEEETQYFGPGTRLLVL.

This clonotype was counted between two and nine times. J is TRBJ2-6 and V is TRBV4-1; 7 bases map to TRBD1. CDR1 is MGHRA and CDR2 is YSYEKL in the germline V gene. Unmatched junction bases numbered 19, after V lost 1 base and J lost 7 bases. This CDR3 is built from 20 residues. The CDR3 region is CASSQAYGVTETGKANVLTF. CDR3 nucleotides: TGCGCCAGCAGCCAAGCCTACGGAGTGACCGAGACAGGGAAAGCCAACGTCCTGACTTTC.

The V and J genes are TRBV19 and TRBJ2-4, with TRBD2 as a possible D gene (6 bases). In germline, CDR1 is LNHDA, CDR2 SQIVND (reference sequence). V shed 3 bases and J shed 0 bases, with 12 bases lying between them. The CDR3 is 16 residues long. The CDR3 coding sequence is TGTGCCAGTAGTATGGGCCGCGGGGTAGCCAAAAACATTCAGTACTTC. Residues: CASSMGRGVAKNIQYF.

This chain uses TRBV6-5 with TRBJ1-1; no reliable D call. In germline, CDR1 is MNHEY, CDR2 SVGAGI. This CDR3 is built from 13 residues. The V and J ends lost 2 bases and 4 bases respectively, with 8 bases between them. This CDR3 is CASSYGYGTEAFF. The CDR3 DNA follows: TGTGCCAGCAGTTACGGGTATGGCACTGAAGCTTTCTTT.

This chain joins TRBV7-6 and TRBJ2-7; TRBD2 agrees at 7 bases. V lost 1 base to trimming and J lost 0 bases; unmatched junction nucleotides: 9. CDR3 size: 17 residues. CDR1 is SGHVS and CDR2 is FNYEAQ in the germline V gene. The DNA of the CDR3 is TGTGCCAGCAGCTTAGAACTAGCGAGGGGTCGCTCCTACGAGCAGTACTTC. Its translation is CASSLELARGRSYEQYF.

The chain combines TRBV12-3 or TRBV12-4 with TRBJ2-1; D possibly corresponds to TRBD1 (7 bases). The CDR3 length is 12 residues. V was trimmed by 11 bases and J by 3 bases, leaving 11 bases between them. The CDR3 is CAAGQFYNEQFF. The CDR3 nucleotides are TGTGCCGCGGGACAGTTCTACAATGAGCAGTTCTTC.

In this sample, this clonotype turned up many times. The chain uses TRBV7-2 and TRBJ1-5, with 8 nucleotides matching TRBD1. The CDR3 spans 15 residues. The V and J ends lost 6 bases and 1 base, in that order; junction bases with no gene match: 5. The germline V gene encodes CDR1 SGHTA and CDR2 FQGNSA. As DNA, the CDR3 is TGTGCCAGCAGAGAATGGACAGGGAGCAATCAGCCCCAGCATTTT. Protein: CASREWTGSNQPQHF.

This clonotype was counted between two and nine times. V usage is TRBV27 and J usage is TRBJ2-3; TRBD2 matches 9 bases. V was clipped by 3 bases and J by 0 bases; unmatched bases: 7. Germline loops: CDR1 MNHEY, CDR2 SMNVEV (reference sequence). This CDR3 spans 17 amino acids. The CDR3 coding sequence is TGTGCCAGCAGTTTCACCCAGCGGGGGGCTAGCACAGATACGCAGTATTTT. Its protein is CASSFTQRGASTDTQYF.

The gene calls are TRBV4-1 and TRBJ1-5; D unclear. The V gene's germline CDR1 is MGHRA and CDR2 YSYEKL. V shed 0 bases and J shed 3 bases, with 6 bases lying between them. CDR3 length equals 14 residues. CDR3 coding DNA: TGCGCCAGCAGCCAAGAGGACCCCAATCAGCCCCAGCATTTT. Translated, it gives CASSQEDPNQPQHF.

For the CDR3, the DNA is TGTGCCAGCATAGAAGGGATGGAGACCCAGTACTTC. Amino acids: CASIEGMETQYF. The chain recombines TRBV2 with TRBJ2-5; D is unresolved. The V gene's germline CDR1 is SNHLY and CDR2 FYNNEI. Deletions cut 7 bases from V and 5 bases from J, with 11 bases between. The CDR3 has 12 amino acids.

The V call is TRBV14, the J call TRBJ1-2; 10 nucleotides line up with TRBD1. The CDR3 is made up of 14 amino acids. Germline trimming cut 3 bases from V and 6 bases from J; bases unmatched to any gene: 4. CDR1 and CDR2 (germline): SGHDN, FVKESK. As DNA, the CDR3 is TGTGCCAGCAGCCATCCCGGGACAGGGGATGGCTACACCTTC. Protein product: CASSHPGTGDGYTF. The full variable domain, completed using reference TRBV14 and TRBJ1-2, is EAGVTQFPSHSVIEKGQTVTLRCDPISGHDNLYWYRRVMGKEIKFLLHFVKESKQDESGMPNNRFLAERTGGTYSTLKVQPAELEDSGVYFCASSHPGTGDGYTFGSGTRLTVV.

The table lists this clonotype with many counts. The chain joins TRBV5-6 to TRBJ1-2; 10 positions match TRBD1. Looked up from germline, CDR1 is SGHDT and CDR2 is YYEEEE. The V gene end was trimmed by 3 bases and the J gene end by 4 bases; junction bases not matched to a gene: 3. CDR3 length: 14 residues. The CDR3 DNA is TGTGCCAGCAGCTACGGACAGGGGGTCTATGGCTACACCTTC. Residues: CASSYGQGVYGYTF.

The chain has TRBV20-1 and TRBJ2-1; 11 bases map to TRBD2. The length of the CDR3 is 12 residues. V dropped 7 bases and J dropped 9; count of bases not matched to a gene: 5. The germline gives CDR1 DFQATT, CDR2 SNEGSKA (reference sequence). CDR3: CSEKLAGGEQFF. DNA of the CDR3: TGCAGTGAGAAGCTAGCGGGGGGTGAGCAGTTCTTC.

V is TRBV12-3 or TRBV12-4 and J is TRBJ1-1; D is unclear. The CDR3 has 12 residues. The V and J ends lost 2 bases and 8 bases respectively, with 9 bases between them. CDR3 bases: TGTGCCAGCAGTTTAAACGCTTTCGAAGCTTTCTTT. Translating gives CASSLNAFEAFF.

The genes are TRBV20-1 and TRBJ2-5; the D call may be TRBD1 or TRBD2 (6 bases each). Germline values: CDR1 DFQATT, CDR2 SNEGSKA (reference sequence). Trimming cost V 5 bases and J 3 bases, with 19 bases left between them. The CDR3 has 15 residues. The CDR3, as DNA: TGCAGTGCTTCCCTTACGGGGGCCCTCGAAGAGACCCAGTACTTC. It specifies CSASLTGALEETQYF.

This chain links TRBV15 with TRBJ1-1; possible D gene TRBD1, 5 bases. The V end was cut by 10 bases, the J end by 5 bases, with 20 bases between. Germline assignment: CDR1 LNHNV and CDR2 YYDKDF (reference sequence). The CDR3 is made up of 14 amino acids. The CDR3 DNA reads TGTGCCATCCCGTCTGGGGCAGAGGAGACTGAAGCTTTCTTT. Protein: CAIPSGAEETEAFF.

The rearrangement links TRBV19 to TRBJ2-7; 12 bases line up with TRBD2. V gave up 4 bases and J gave up 2 bases; unmatched junction bases: 3. Germline V gene sequence: CDR1 LNHDA, CDR2 SQIVND (reference sequence). The CDR3 sequence is 15 residues long. The CDR3 reads CASSRGLAGTYEQYV. For the CDR3, the DNA is TGTGCCAGTAGTAGAGGACTAGCGGGGACCTACGAGCAGTACGTC.

On this clonotype itself: This could be a read error, since a much larger clone is one nucleotide away. CDR3 protein: CASSWMGAGERNEQFF. DNA of the CDR3: TGTGCCAGCAGCTGGATGGGAGCGGGGGAACGCAATGAGCAGTTCTTC. The V call is TRBV7-2, the J call TRBJ2-1; TRBD2 matches at 8 bases. The V gene end was trimmed by 4 bases and the J gene end by 6 bases; junction bases not matched to a gene: 11. The CDR3 is 16 residues long. CDR1 and CDR2 from the germline V gene are SGHTA and FQGNSA.

This clonotype was seen many times. The chain couples TRBV7-6 to TRBJ2-7; either TRBD1 or TRBD2 may fit D (6 bases each). Deletions cut 6 bases from V and 7 bases from J, with 19 bases between. This CDR3 comprises 14 residues. Per germline, CDR1 SGHVS and CDR2 FNYEAQ. The CDR3 DNA reads as TGTGCCAGCAGGAGGGAGCCGGGGGCGGAGGAGCAGTACTTC. Its translation is CASRREPGAEEQYF.

This clonotype has only a few counts. J is TRBJ2-4 and V is TRBV4-3; 8 positions agree with TRBD1. The CDR3 covers 17 residues. Germline V lookup: CDR1 LGHNA, CDR2 YSLEER. The V gene end was trimmed by 0 bases and the J gene end by 3 bases; junction bases not matched to a gene: 7. The CDR3 here is CASSQDGRGRGKNIQYF. In nucleotides, the CDR3 is TGCGCCAGCAGCCAAGATGGCAGGGGGCGCGGCAAAAACATTCAGTACTTC.

The chain couples TRBV9 to TRBJ2-1; 8 nucleotides line up with TRBD2. The CDR3 is made up of 14 amino acids. Looked up from germline, CDR1 is SGDLS and CDR2 is YYNGEE. Unmatched junction bases numbered 6, after V lost 2 bases and J lost 8 bases. Written as DNA, the CDR3 is TGTGCCAGCAGCGTCGACGGGGGGGCAGATGAGCAGTTCTTC. Protein product: CASSVDGGADEQFF.